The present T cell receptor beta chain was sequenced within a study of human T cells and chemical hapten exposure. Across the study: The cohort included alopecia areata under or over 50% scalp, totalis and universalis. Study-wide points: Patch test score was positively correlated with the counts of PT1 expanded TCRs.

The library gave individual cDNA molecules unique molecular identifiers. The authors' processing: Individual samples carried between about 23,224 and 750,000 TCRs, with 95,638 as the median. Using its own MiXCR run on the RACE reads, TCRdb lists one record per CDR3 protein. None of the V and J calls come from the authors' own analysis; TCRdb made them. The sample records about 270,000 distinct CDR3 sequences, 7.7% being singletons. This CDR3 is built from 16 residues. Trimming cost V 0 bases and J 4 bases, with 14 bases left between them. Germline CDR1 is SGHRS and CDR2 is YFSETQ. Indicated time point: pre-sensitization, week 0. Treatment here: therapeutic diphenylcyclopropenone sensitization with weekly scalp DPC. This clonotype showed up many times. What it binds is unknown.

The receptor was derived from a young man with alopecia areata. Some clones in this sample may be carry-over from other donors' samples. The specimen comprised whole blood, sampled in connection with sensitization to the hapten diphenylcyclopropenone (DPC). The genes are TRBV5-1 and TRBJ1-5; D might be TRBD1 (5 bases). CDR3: CASSLDGVRENQPQHF. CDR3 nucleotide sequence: TGCGCCAGCAGCTTGGACGGAGTCAGGGAAAATCAGCCCCAGCATTTT.